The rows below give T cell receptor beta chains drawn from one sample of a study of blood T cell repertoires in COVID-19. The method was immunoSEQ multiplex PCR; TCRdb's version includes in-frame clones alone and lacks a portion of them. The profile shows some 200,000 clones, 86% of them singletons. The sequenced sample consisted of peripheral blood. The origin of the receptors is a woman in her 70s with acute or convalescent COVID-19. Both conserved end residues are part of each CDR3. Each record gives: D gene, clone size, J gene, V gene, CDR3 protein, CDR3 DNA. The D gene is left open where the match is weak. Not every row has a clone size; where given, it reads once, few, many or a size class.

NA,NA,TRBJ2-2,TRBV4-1,CASSQGTFNTGELFF,TGCGCCAGCAGCCAAGGGACTTTCAACACCGGGGAGCTGTTTTTT
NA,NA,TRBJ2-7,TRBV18,CASSPRGHYEQYF,TGTGCCAGCTCACCACGGGGGCACTACGAGCAGTACTTC
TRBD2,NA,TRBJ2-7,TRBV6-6,CASRPTSGTSYEQYF,TGTGCCAGCAGGCCTACTAGCGGGACCTCCTACGAGCAGTACTTC
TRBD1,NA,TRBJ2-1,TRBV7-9,CASMRAGQGFNEQFF,TGTGCCAGCATGAGGGCGGGACAGGGTTTTAATGAGCAGTTCTTC
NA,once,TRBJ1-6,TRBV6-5,CASSYSTRRDSPLHF,TGTGCCAGCAGTTACTCGACCAGGCGGGATTCACCCCTCCACTTT
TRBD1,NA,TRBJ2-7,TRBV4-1,CASSPTGATYEQYF,TGCGCCAGCAGCCCGACAGGGGCGACCTACGAGCAGTACTTC
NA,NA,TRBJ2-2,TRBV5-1,CASSLASGGSGELFF,TGCGCCAGCAGCTTGGCCTCCGGGGGTTCCGGGGAGCTGTTTTTT
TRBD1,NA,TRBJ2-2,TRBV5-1,CASSQDRPGELFF,TGCGCCAGCAGCCAGGACAGGCCCGGGGAGCTGTTTTTT
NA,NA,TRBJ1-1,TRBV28,CASSLRDTEAFF,TGTGCCAGCAGCTTGCGGGACACTGAAGCTTTCTTT
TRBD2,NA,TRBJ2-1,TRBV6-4,CASSDSTLSGDRFF,TGTGCCAGCAGTGACTCGACCCTGAGCGGGGACCGGTTCTTC
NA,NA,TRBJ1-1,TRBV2,CASRGPREEAFF,TGTGCCAGCAGGGGACCCCGGGAGGAAGCTTTCTTT
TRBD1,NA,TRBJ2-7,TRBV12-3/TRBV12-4,CASSRTGAYEQYF,TGTGCCAGCAGTCGGACAGGGGCCTACGAGCAGTACTTC
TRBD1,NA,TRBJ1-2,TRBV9,CASSVGRDRGSGYTF,TGTGCCAGCAGCGTAGGCCGGGACAGGGGCTCTGGCTACACCTTC
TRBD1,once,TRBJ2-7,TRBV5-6,CASSLVEDRYSYEQYF,TGTGCCAGCAGCTTGGTGGAGGACAGGTACTCCTACGAGCAGTACTTC
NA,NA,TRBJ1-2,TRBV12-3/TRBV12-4,CASSPTGAYGYTF,TGTGCCAGCAGTCCCACAGGTGCCTATGGCTACACCTTC
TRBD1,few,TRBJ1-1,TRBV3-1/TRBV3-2,CASSPVSGTGNTEAFF,TGTGCCAGCAGCCCTGTTTCAGGGACAGGGAACACTGAAGCTTTCTTT
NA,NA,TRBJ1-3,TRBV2,CASRRDIVGRDTIYF,TGTGCCAGCCGCCGGGATATAGTAGGTCGAGACACCATATATTTT
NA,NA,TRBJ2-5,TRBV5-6,CASSDLGRETQYF,TGTGCCAGCAGCGATTTGGGCCGGGAGACCCAGTACTTC
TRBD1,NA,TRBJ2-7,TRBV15,CATSRIAGTGPYEQYF,TGTGCCACCAGCAGAATTGCCGGGACAGGGCCCTACGAGCAGTACTTC
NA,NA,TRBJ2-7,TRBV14,CASSQDSGTGILLSSYEQYF,TGTGCCAGCAGCCAAGACAGCGGGACAGGAATCCTCCTTTCGTCCTACGAGCAGTACTTC
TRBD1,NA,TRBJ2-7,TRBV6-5,CASTSTGQGWYEQYF,TGTGCCAGCACCTCCACGGGACAGGGTTGGTACGAGCAGTACTTC
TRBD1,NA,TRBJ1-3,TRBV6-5,CASSTGAVAIYF,TGTGCCAGCAGTACAGGGGCGGTCGCCATATATTTT
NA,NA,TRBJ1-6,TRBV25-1,CASRAGHNNSPLHF,TGTGCCAGCAGGGCCGGACACAACAATTCACCCCTCCACTTT
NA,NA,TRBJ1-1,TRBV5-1,CASSSEQGRTEAFF,TGCGCCAGCAGCTCGGAACAGGGTCGCACTGAAGCTTTCTTT
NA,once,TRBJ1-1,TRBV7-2,CASSFDPGTEAFF,TGTGCCAGCAGCTTCGATCCGGGGACTGAAGCTTTCTTT
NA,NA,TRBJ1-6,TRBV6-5,CASSPRGGVWSPLHF,TGTGCCAGCAGTCCGCGGGGGGGCGTTTGGTCACCCCTCCACTTT
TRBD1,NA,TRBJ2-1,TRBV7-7,CASSLAGGNEQFF,TGTGCTAGCAGCTTAGCAGGGGGTAATGAGCAGTTCTTC
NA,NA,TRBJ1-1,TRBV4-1,CASSQFRGTEAFF,TGCGCCAGCAGCCAATTTCGGGGCACTGAAGCTTTCTTT
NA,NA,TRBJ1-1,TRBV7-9,CASTVQGANTEAFF,TGTGCCAGCACCGTACAGGGAGCGAACACTGAAGCTTTCTTT
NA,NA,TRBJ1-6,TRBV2,CASSEQGGSPLHF,TGTGCCAGCAGTGAACAGGGAGGTTCACCCCTCCACTTT
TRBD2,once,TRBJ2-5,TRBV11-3,CASSLGTSGGNQETQYF,TGTGCCAGCAGCTTAGGAACTAGCGGGGGTAACCAAGAGACCCAGTACTTC
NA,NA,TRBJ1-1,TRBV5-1,CASSRSTVSNTEAFF,TGCGCCAGCAGCAGGTCGACAGTTTCGAACACTGAAGCTTTCTTT
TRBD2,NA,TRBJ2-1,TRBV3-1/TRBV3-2,CASSQGSLAGVISNEQFF,TGTGCCAGCAGCCAAGGATCGCTAGCGGGAGTTATCTCAAATGAGCAGTTCTTC
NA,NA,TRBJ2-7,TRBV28,CASSFSLTSLSYEQYF,TGTGCCAGCAGTTTCTCTCTGACTAGTCTCTCCTACGAGCAGTACTTC
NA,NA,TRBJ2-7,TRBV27,CASRREGQGVSYEQYF,TGTGCCAGTAGACGGGAGGGACAGGGCGTATCCTACGAGCAGTACTTC
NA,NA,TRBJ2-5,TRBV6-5,CASLDYKASKTQYF,TGTGCCAGCCTGGACTATAAGGCTTCGAAGACCCAGTACTTC
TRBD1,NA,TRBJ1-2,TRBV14,CASSLPGTGSYTF,TGTGCCAGCAGCCTTCCCGGGACAGGGAGCTACACCTTC
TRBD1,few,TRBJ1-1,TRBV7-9,CASRQGTRNTEAFF,TGTGCCAGCAGACAGGGGACCCGGAACACTGAAGCTTTCTTT
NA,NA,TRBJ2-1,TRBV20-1,CSARQMNEQFF,TGCAGTGCTAGACAAATGAATGAGCAGTTCTTC
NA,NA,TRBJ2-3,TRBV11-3,CASSTLAVSTDTQYF,TGTGCCAGCAGCACCCTAGCAGTTAGCACAGATACGCAGTATTTT
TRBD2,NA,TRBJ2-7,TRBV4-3,CASSRSRASGSSFHEQYF,TGCGCCAGCAGCCGCTCTCGGGCTAGCGGGAGTTCATTCCACGAGCAGTACTTC
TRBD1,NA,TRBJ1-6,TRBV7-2,CASRPGQGNSPLHF,TGTGCCAGCAGGCCGGGACAGGGAAATTCACCCCTCCACTTT
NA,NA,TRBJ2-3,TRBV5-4,CASSLGWQGSADTQYF,TGTGCCAGCAGCTTGGGTTGGCAGGGTTCGGCAGATACGCAGTATTTT
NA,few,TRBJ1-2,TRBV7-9,CASSHTQDYGYTF,TGTGCCAGCAGCCATACACAGGACTATGGCTACACCTTC
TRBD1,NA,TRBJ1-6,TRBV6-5,CASRQGQYNSPLHF,TGTGCCAGCAGACAGGGACAGTATAATTCACCCCTCCACTTT
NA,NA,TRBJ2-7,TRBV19,CASSPTGPYEQYF,TGTGCCAGTAGTCCCACAGGACCCTACGAGCAGTACTTC